This paragraph reports one T cell receptor (beta chain). This sample is drawn from a study of technical replicates of blood from several donors. Method: immunoSEQ multiplex PCR; TCRdb's copy keeps in-frame clones and lacks some. The sample consists of around 100,000 clones, about 95% of them appearing once. This CDR3 has 13 residues. Germline V gene data show CDR1 as SGHDT and CDR2 as YYEEEE. V dropped 1 base and J dropped 6; count of bases not matched to a gene: 3. This rearrangement joins TRBV5-6 to TRBJ1-1; 7 bases match TRBD1. This clonotype originated in a human donor in good health. Sequencing was carried out using T cells isolated from PBMCs. CDR3: CASSLSTGAEAFF. The CDR3 DNA is TGTGCCAGCAGCTTGAGCACAGGGGCTGAAGCTTTCTTT.